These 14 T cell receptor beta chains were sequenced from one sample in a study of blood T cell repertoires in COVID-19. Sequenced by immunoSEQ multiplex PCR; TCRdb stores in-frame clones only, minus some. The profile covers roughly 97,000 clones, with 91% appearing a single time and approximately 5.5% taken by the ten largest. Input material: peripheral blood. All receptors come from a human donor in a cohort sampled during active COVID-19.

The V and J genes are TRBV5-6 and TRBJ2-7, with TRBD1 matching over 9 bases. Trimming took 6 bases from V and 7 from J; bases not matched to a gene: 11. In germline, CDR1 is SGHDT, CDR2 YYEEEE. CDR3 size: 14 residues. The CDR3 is CASTPDRGSGEQYF. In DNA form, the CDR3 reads TGTGCCAGCACCCCGGACAGGGGCTCTGGGGAGCAGTACTTC.

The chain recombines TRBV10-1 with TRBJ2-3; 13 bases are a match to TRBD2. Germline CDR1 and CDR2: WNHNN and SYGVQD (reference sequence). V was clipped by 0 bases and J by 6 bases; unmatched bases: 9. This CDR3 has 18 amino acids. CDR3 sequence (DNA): TGCGCCAGCAGTGAGTCCTGGACTAGCGGGAGTTGGGACGATACGCAGTATTTT. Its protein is CASSESWTSGSWDDTQYF.

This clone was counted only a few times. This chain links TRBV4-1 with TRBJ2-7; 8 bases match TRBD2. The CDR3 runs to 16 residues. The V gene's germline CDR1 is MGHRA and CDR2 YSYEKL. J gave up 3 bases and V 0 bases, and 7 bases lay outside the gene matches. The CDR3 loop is CASSQDKGTSGYEQYF. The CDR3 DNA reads TGCGCCAGCAGCCAAGATAAGGGCACTAGCGGCTACGAGCAGTACTTC.

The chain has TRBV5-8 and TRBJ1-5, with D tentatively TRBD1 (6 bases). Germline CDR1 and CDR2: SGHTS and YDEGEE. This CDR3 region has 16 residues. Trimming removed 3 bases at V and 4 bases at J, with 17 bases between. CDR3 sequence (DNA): TGTGCCAGCAGCTCCCAACAGGGCTGGTTAAATCAGCCCCAGCATTTT. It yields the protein CASSSQQGWLNQPQHF.

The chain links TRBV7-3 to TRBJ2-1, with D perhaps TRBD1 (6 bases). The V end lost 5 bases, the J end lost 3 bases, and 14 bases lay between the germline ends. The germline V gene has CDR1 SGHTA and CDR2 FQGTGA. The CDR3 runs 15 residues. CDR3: CASSPIQGYYNEQFF. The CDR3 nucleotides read TGTGCCAGCAGCCCCATTCAGGGGTACTACAATGAGCAGTTCTTC.

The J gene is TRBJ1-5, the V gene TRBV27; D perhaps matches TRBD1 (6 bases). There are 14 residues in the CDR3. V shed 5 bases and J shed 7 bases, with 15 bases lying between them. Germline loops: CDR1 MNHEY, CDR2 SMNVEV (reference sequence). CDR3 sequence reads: CASSLGGGEQPQHF. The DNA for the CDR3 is TGTGCCAGCAGTCTAGGGGGAGGGGAGCAGCCCCAGCATTTT.

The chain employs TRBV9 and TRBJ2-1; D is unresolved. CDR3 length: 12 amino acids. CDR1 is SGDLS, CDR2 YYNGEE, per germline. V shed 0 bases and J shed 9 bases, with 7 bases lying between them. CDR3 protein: CASSVDFAEQFF. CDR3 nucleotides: TGTGCCAGCAGCGTAGACTTCGCTGAGCAGTTCTTC.

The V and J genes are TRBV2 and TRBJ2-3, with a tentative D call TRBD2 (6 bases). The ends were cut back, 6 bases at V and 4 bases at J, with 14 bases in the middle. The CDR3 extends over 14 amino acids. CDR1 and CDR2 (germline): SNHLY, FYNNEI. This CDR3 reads CASSDRLVSDTQYF. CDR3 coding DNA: TGTGCCAGCAGCGACCGACTAGTGTCAGATACGCAGTATTTT. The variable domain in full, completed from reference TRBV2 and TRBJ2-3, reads EPEVTQTPSHQVTQMGQEVILRCVPISNHLYFYWYRQILGQKVEFLVSFYNNEISEKSEIFDDQFSVERPDGSNFTLKIRSTKLEDSAMYFCASSDRLVSDTQYFGPGTRLTVL.

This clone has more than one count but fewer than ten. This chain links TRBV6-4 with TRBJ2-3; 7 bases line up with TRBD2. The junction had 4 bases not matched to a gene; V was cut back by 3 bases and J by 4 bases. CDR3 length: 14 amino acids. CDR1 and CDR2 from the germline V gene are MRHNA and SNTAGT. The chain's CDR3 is CASSDLAGADTQYF. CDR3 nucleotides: TGTGCCAGCAGTGATCTGGCGGGAGCAGATACGCAGTATTTT.

CDR3 coding DNA: TGTGCCAGTGCTCTTTGGGGAGGAAGGTTGGATGAAAAACTGTTTTTT. Protein sequence: CASALWGGRLDEKLFF. The rearrangement uses TRBV19 and TRBJ1-4; D is unclear. The CDR3 covers 16 residues. Trimming cost V 8 bases and J 6 bases, with 22 bases left between them. Germline lookup yields CDR1 LNHDA and CDR2 SQIVND (reference sequence).

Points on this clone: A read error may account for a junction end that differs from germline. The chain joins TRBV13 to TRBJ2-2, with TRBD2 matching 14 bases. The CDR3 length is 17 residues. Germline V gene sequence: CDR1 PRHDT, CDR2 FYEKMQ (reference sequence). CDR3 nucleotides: TGTGCCAGCAGCCTAGGACTAGCGGGGGGATACACCGGGGAGCTGTTTTTT. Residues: CASSLGLAGGYTGELFF.

Written as DNA, the CDR3 is TGTGCCAGCAGTTTACCCAGGGTAGATACGCAGTATTTT. This codes for CASSLPRVDTQYF. The rearrangement joins TRBV12-3 or TRBV12-4 to TRBJ2-3; TRBD1 is a possible D gene (5 bases). The V end was cut by 2 bases, the J end by 5 bases, with 8 bases between. The CDR3 runs to 13 residues.

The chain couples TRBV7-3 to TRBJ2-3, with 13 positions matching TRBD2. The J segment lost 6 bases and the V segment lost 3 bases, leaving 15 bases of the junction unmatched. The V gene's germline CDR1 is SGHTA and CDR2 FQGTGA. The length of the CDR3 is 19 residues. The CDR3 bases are TGTGCCAGCAGCTTGGCAACGATAGGACTAGCGGGGGCCTTGGATACGCAGTATTTT. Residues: CASSLATIGLAGALDTQYF.

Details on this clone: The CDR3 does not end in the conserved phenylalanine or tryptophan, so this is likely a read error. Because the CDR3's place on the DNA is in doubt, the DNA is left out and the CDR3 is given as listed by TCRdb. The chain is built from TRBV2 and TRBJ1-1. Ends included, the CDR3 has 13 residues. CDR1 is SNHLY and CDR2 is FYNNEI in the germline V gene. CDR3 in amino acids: CASSIRDFGFNVS.